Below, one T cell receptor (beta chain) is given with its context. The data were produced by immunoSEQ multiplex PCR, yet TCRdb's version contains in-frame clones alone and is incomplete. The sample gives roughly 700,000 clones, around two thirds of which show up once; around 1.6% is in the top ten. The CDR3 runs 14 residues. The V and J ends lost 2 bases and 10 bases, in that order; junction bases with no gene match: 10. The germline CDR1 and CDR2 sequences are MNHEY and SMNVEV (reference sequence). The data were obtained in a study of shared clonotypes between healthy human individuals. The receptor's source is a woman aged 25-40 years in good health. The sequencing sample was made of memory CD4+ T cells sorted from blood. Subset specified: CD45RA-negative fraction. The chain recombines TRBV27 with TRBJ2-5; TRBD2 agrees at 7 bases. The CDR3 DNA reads TGTGCCAGCAGTTTAATGGGGACTAAAGTGGACCAGTACTTC. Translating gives CASSLMGTKVDQYF.